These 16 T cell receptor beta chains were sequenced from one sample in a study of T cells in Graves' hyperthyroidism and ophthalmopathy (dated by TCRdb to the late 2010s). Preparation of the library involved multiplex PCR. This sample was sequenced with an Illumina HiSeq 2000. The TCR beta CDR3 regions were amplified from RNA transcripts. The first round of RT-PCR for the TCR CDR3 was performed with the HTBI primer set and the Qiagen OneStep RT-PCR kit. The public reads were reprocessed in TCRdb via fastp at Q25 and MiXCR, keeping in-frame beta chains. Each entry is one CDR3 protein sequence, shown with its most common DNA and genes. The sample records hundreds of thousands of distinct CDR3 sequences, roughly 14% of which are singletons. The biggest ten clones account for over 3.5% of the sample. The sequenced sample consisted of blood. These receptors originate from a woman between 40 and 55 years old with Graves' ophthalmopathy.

CDR3 bases: TGTGCCAGCAGTTCCTCGACTAGCGGGAGGGGTGGGACCCAGTACTTC. Protein: CASSSSTSGRGGTQYF. The rearrangement joins TRBV27 to TRBJ2-5; 14 nucleotides match TRBD2. The germline V gene encodes CDR1 MNHEY and CDR2 SMNVEV (reference sequence). The CDR3 totals 16 residues. Unmatched junction bases numbered 8, after V lost 4 bases and J lost 7 bases.

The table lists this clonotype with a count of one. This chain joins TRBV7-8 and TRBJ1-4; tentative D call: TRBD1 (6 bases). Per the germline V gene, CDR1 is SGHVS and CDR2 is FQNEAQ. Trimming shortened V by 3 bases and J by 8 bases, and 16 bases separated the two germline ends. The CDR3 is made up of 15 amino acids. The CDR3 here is CASSLLQGRWEKLFF. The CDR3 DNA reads TGTGCCAGCAGCTTGTTACAGGGAAGGTGGGAAAAACTGTTTTTT.

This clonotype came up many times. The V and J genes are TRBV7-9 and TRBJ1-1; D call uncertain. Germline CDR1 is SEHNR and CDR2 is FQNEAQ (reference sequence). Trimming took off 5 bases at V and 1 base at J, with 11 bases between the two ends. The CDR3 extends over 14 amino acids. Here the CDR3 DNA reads TGTGCCAGCAGCCCCACAAGCCCGAACACTGAAGCTTTCTTT. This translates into CASSPTSPNTEAFF.

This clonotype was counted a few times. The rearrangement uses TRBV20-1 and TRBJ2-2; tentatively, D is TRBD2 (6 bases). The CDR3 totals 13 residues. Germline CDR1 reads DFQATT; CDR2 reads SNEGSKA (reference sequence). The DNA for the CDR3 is TGCAGCGCCGGGACTGTGAACACCGGGGAGCTGTTTTTT. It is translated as CSAGTVNTGELFF.

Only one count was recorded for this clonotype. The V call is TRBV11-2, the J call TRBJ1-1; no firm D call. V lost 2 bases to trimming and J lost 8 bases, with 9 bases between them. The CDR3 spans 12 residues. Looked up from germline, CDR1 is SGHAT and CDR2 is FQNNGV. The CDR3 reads CASSLPSREAFF. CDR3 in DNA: TGTGCCAGCAGCTTACCCTCTCGGGAAGCTTTCTTT. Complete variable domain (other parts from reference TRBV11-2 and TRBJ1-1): EAGVAQSPRYKIIEKRQSVAFWCNPISGHATLYWYQQILGQGPKLLIQFQNNGVVDDSQLPKDRFSAERLKGVDSTLKIQPAKLEDSAVYLCASSLPSREAFFGQGTRLTVV.

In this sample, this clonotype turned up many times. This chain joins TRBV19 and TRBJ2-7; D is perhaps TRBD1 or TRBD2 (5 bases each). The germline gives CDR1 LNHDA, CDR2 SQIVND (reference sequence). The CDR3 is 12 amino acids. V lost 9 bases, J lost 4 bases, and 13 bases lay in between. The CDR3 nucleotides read TGTGCCAGCAGCAAGAGGGGATACGAGCAGTACTTC. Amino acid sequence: CASSKRGYEQYF.

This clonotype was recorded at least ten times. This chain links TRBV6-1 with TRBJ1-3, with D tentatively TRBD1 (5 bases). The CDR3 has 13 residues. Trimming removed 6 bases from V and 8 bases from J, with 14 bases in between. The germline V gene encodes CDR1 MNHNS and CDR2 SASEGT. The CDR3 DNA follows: TGTGCCAGCAGACGCAGGGTATCAGACACCATATATTTT. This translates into CASRRRVSDTIYF.

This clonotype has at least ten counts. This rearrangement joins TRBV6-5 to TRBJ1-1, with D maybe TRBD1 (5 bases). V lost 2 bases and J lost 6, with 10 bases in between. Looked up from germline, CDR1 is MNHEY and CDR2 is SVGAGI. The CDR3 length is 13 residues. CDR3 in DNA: TGTGCCAGCAGTTACGCGGACACGCCTGAAGCTTTCTTT. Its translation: CASSYADTPEAFF.

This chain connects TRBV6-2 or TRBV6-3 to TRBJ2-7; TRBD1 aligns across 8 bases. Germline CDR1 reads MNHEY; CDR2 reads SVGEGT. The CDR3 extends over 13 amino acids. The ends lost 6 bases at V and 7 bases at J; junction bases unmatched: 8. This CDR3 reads CASRDGTGGEQYF. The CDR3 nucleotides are TGTGCCAGCAGAGACGGGACAGGAGGGGAGCAGTACTTC.

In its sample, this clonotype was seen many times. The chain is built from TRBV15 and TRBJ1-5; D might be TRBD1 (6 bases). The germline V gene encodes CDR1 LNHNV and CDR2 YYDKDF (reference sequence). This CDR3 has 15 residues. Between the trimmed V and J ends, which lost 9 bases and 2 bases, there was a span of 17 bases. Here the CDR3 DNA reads TGTGCCACGTCACAGGGATCTGGCGGCAATCAGCCCCAGCATTTT. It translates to CATSQGSGGNQPQHF. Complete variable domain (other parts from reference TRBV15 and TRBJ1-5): DAMVIQNPRYQVTQFGKPVTLSCSQTLNHNVMYWYQQKSSQAPKLLFHYYDKDFNNEADTPDNFQSRRPNTSFCFLDIRSPGLGDTAMYLCATSQGSGGNQPQHFGDGTRLSIL.

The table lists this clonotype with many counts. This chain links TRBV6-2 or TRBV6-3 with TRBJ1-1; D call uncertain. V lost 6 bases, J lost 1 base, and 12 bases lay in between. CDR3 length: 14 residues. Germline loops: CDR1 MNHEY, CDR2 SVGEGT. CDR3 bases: TGTGCCAGCAGACCGACAACCGGGAACACTGAAGCTTTCTTT. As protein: CASRPTTGNTEAFF.

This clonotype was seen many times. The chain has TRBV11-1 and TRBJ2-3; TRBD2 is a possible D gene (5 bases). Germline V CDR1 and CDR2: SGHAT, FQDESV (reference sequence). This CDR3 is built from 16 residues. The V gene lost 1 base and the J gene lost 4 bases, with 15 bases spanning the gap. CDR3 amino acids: CASSLGFGMGADTQYF. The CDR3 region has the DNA TGTGCCAGCAGCTTAGGATTCGGCATGGGAGCAGATACGCAGTATTTT.

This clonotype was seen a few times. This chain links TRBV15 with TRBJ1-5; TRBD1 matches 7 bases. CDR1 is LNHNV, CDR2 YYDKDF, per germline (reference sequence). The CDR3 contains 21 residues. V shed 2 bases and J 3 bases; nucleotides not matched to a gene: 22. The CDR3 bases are TGTGCCACCAGCAGACACCCTAAGATCGAGGGACAGAGGGTGACCAATCAGCCCCAGCATTTT. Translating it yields CATSRHPKIEGQRVTNQPQHF.

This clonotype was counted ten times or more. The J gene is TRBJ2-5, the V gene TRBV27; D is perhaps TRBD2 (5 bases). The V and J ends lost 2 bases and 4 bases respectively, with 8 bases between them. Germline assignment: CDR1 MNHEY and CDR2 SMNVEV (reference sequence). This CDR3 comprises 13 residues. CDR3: CASSLIAGETQYF. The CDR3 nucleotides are TGTGCCAGCAGTTTAATTGCGGGAGAGACCCAGTACTTC.

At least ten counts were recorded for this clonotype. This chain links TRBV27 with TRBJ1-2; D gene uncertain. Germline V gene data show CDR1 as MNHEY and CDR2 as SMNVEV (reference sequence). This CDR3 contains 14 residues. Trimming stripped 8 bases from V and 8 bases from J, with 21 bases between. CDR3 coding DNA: TGTGCCAGCCGGCCCAACCCCAACCCCTACGGCTACACCTTC. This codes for CASRPNPNPYGYTF.

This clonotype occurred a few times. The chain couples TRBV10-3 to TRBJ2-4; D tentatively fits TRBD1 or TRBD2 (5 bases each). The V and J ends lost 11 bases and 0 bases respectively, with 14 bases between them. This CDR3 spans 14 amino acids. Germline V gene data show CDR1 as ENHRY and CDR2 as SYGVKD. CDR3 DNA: TGTGCCTCAACCGGGACCCTAGCCAAAAACATTCAGTACTTC. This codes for CASTGTLAKNIQYF.